The clone carrying this TCR beta chain was picked up a small number of times. Antigen unknown. Sequencing was performed with immunoSEQ multiplex PCR; in TCRdb, only in-frame clones are kept and a portion is missing. The sample consists of 100,000 to 120,000 clones, about 91% of them appearing once. This entry comes from a study of T cell responses to AZD1222 COVID-19 vaccine. Broader study findings: Donors skewed white British and female; clonal diversity was possibly underestimated.

This CDR3 comprises 15 residues. Germline CDR1 LNHDA, CDR2 SQIVND (reference sequence). The V end was cut by 3 bases, the J end by 4 bases, with 15 bases between. This specimen was peripheral blood, taken 28 days after the second AZD1222 dose. The source of this sequence is an adult who received the AZD1222 COVID-19 vaccine. This chain connects TRBV19 to TRBJ1-2; D gene ambiguous. CDR3 DNA sequence: TGTGCCAGTAGTATCGAGGCAGGAGTTGGCTATGGCTACACCTTC. This codes for CASSIEAGVGYGYTF.